These 20 T cell receptor beta chains were all obtained from the same sample, sequenced in a study of shared clonotypes between healthy human individuals. Measured with immunoSEQ multiplex PCR; TCRdb has only the in-frame clones, and not every one. The sample comprises millions of clones, around nine tenths of which are singletons, and around 0.14% rests with the top ten. The sample comprised naive CD4+ T cells sorted from blood. Subset denoted: CD45RA+ positively selected. The receptors originated from a man between 18 and 35 years old in good health.

The rearrangement joins TRBV30 to TRBJ2-7; D is possibly TRBD1 (5 bases). There are 12 residues in the CDR3. Germline V gene sequence: CDR1 GTSNPN, CDR2 SVGIG (reference sequence). Trimming removed 5 bases at V and 2 bases at J, with 10 bases between. The CDR3 loop reads CAWGAVPYEQYF. DNA of the CDR3: TGTGCCTGGGGGGCGGTCCCCTACGAGCAGTACTTC.

The rearrangement links TRBV11-3 to TRBJ1-4; 10 positions match TRBD1. The CDR3 covers 19 residues. Germline V gives CDR1 SGHNT, CDR2 YENEEA. J was trimmed by 3 bases and V by 0 bases; bases with no gene match: 10. CDR3 coding DNA: TGTGCCAGCAGCTTAGATATCAAGGACAGGGGGAAAGCTAATGAAAAACTGTTTTTT. Residues: CASSLDIKDRGKANEKLFF.

A note on this clone: Other DNA sequences of this sample code for an identical CDR3. This chain joins TRBV7-2 and TRBJ2-2, with D uncertain. The CDR3 consists of 12 residues. V was cut by 4 bases and J by 6 bases, with 6 bases left in between. CDR1 and CDR2 from the germline V gene are SGHTA and FQGNSA. The CDR3 loop is CASSSPPGELFF. In DNA form, the CDR3 reads TGTGCCAGCAGCTCCCCTCCCGGGGAGCTGTTTTTT.

This chain connects TRBV18 to TRBJ1-2; D unresolved. Per germline, CDR1 KGHSH and CDR2 LQKENI. This CDR3 contains 14 residues. The germline V and J ends were trimmed by 3 bases and 4 bases, with 12 bases remaining between them. The DNA for the CDR3 is TGTGCCAGCTCACCCATTCGAGGTTTCTATGGCTACACCTTC. Residues: CASSPIRGFYGYTF.

This clone was observed a few times. V gene TRBV5-1 combines with J gene TRBJ1-5, with a weak D call TRBD1 (5 bases). Germline CDR1 reads SGHRS; CDR2 reads YFSETQ. The CDR3 spans 13 residues. V lost 4 bases and J 7 bases, leaving 12 bases between the germline ends. CDR3 in amino acids: CASSRDPMQPQHF. As DNA, the CDR3 is TGCGCCAGCAGCAGGGACCCTATGCAGCCCCAGCATTTT.

This clone is a singleton in its sample. The chain employs TRBV18 and TRBJ2-2; 10 nucleotides align to TRBD2. CDR3 size: 17 residues. The germline V gene has CDR1 KGHSH and CDR2 LQKENI. V lost 0 bases and J lost 4; bases outside the gene matches: 5. CDR3 nucleotides: TGTGCCAGCTCACCACCGGAAACTAGCGGGACCACCGGGGAGCTGTTTTTT. It specifies CASSPPETSGTTGELFF.

V usage is TRBV10-1 and J usage is TRBJ2-2; D remains unclear. Germline CDR1 and CDR2: WNHNN and SYGVQD (reference sequence). The CDR3 is 14 residues long. V was shortened by 0 bases and J by 7 bases, with 9 bases between the two germline ends. In nucleotides, the CDR3 is TGCGCCAGCAGTGAGTCGAGAAGAGTCGGGGAGCTGTTTTTT. Translation gives CASSESRRVGELFF.

This rearrangement joins TRBV10-2 to TRBJ2-5; 8 positions agree with TRBD2. Germline CDR1 is WSHSY and CDR2 is SAAADI. This CDR3 is built from 15 residues. Unmatched junction bases numbered 9, after V lost 6 bases and J lost 3 bases. For the CDR3, the DNA is TGCGCCAGCAGCCTACCGACTAGCGCAAAAGAGACCCAGTACTTC. It codes for CASSLPTSAKETQYF.

The count of this clone is one. CDR3 nucleotides: TGCGCCAGCAGCTTGGTCGCGGGGGGGGCGGAGACCCAGTACTTC. Translation gives CASSLVAGGAETQYF. This chain uses TRBV5-1 with TRBJ2-5; 9 nucleotides align to TRBD2. This CDR3 spans 15 amino acids. With V trimmed by 0 bases and J by 5 bases, 5 bases remained unmatched. Germline lookup yields CDR1 SGHRS and CDR2 YFSETQ.

There are a few counts of this clone. The rearrangement joins TRBV19 to TRBJ1-2; TRBD1 matches 8 bases. From germline, CDR1 is LNHDA and CDR2 SQIVND (reference sequence). CDR3 length: 14 residues. V lost 5 bases, J lost 5 bases, and 7 bases stayed unmatched. The CDR3 is CASSVGTGSYGYTF. The CDR3 region has the DNA TGTGCCAGTAGTGTCGGGACAGGTTCGTATGGCTACACCTTC.

The chain carries TRBV5-1 and TRBJ2-7, with 8 positions matching TRBD1. The V gene's germline CDR1 is SGHRS and CDR2 YFSETQ. Trimming took 0 bases from V and 4 from J; bases not matched to a gene: 6. This CDR3 has 15 residues. The CDR3 loop reads CASSLGGQGGYEQYF. CDR3 in DNA: TGCGCCAGCAGCTTGGGTGGACAGGGTGGGTACGAGCAGTACTTC.

V usage is TRBV10-3 and J usage is TRBJ2-7; TRBD2 aligns across 8 bases. CDR3 length: 13 amino acids. Germline loops: CDR1 ENHRY, CDR2 SYGVKD. The V segment lost 2 bases and the J segment 4 bases; nucleotides outside the gene matches: 1. CDR3 coding DNA: TGTGCCATCAGTGAGCGGGAGGGTTACGAGCAGTACTTC. Translation gives CAISEREGYEQYF.

The chain employs TRBV9 and TRBJ2-3; D not resolved. This CDR3 has 14 amino acids. CDR1 and CDR2 (germline): SGDLS, YYNGEE. The germline V and J ends were trimmed by 4 bases and 2 bases, with 11 bases remaining between them. The CDR3 spells CASSPSDNTDTQYF. CDR3 coding DNA: TGTGCCAGCAGCCCTTCAGACAACACAGATACGCAGTATTTT.

The chain is built from TRBV19 and TRBJ2-5; D is possibly TRBD2 (5 bases). Trimming left V 5 bases short and J 0 bases short, with 16 bases between. Germline values: CDR1 LNHDA, CDR2 SQIVND (reference sequence). The CDR3 runs to 16 residues. The CDR3, as DNA: TGTGCCAGTAGTCTTGGCGGGTTCGCGTACCAAGAGACCCAGTACTTC. As protein: CASSLGGFAYQETQYF.

About this clone itself: A read error may produce the germline difference seen at one junction end. The rearrangement uses TRBV7-7 and TRBJ2-1; TRBD2 might be the D (6 bases). This CDR3 has 15 amino acids. Germline-derived CDR1 and CDR2 are SSHAT and FNYEAQ (reference sequence). CDR3 protein: CASSLEGGASNEQFF. As DNA, the CDR3 is TGTGCTAGCAGCTTAGAGGGCGGGGCCTCCAATGAGCAGTTCTTC.

V is TRBV5-6 and J is TRBJ2-5; TRBD1 agrees at 10 bases. The junction had 9 bases not matched to a gene; V was cut back by 2 bases and J by 2 bases. The germline CDR1 and CDR2 sequences are SGHDT and YYEEEE. This CDR3 spans 17 amino acids. The CDR3 DNA follows: TGTGCCAGCAGCTTTAAAACGACAGGGGGCATACAAGAGACCCAGTACTTC. This sequence encodes CASSFKTTGGIQETQYF.

This chain connects TRBV19 to TRBJ2-3; TRBD2 matches at 8 bases. V dropped 5 bases and J dropped 1; count of bases not matched to a gene: 5. Per germline, CDR1 LNHDA and CDR2 SQIVND (reference sequence). CDR3 size: 15 residues. The CDR3: CASSFSGEGTDTQYF. CDR3 nucleotide sequence: TGTGCCAGTAGTTTTAGCGGGGAGGGCACAGATACGCAGTATTTT.

The V gene is TRBV11-2, the J gene TRBJ1-1, with TRBD1 as a possible D gene (6 bases). Looked up from germline, CDR1 is SGHAT and CDR2 is FQNNGV. The CDR3 runs to 14 residues. Trimming shortened V by 5 bases and J by 6 bases, and 16 bases separated the two germline ends. For the CDR3, the DNA is TGTGCCAGCAGCGTTAACAGGGTCGCCCCTGAAGCTTTCTTT. Protein product: CASSVNRVAPEAFF.

J is TRBJ2-1 and V is TRBV7-2; 14 bases map to TRBD2. CDR3 length equals 15 residues. J gave up 8 bases and V 5 bases, and 5 bases lay outside the gene matches. Germline V gives CDR1 SGHTA, CDR2 FQGNSA. The CDR3 protein is CASSEGLAGAYEQFF. The CDR3 DNA reads TGTGCCAGCAGCGAGGGACTAGCGGGGGCCTATGAGCAGTTCTTC. Full variable domain (missing parts from reference TRBV7-2 and TRBJ2-1): GAGVSQSPSNKVTEKGKDVELRCDPISGHTALYWYRQSLGQGLEFLIYFQGNSAPDKSGLPSDRFSAERTGGSVSTLTIQRTQQEDSAVYLCASSEGLAGAYEQFFGPGTRLTVL.

On this clone: Mismatch with germline at one junction end may stem from a read error. The chain uses TRBV27 and TRBJ2-5; 8 bases line up with TRBD2. The CDR3 length is 15 residues. Germline V gene data show CDR1 as MNHEY and CDR2 as SMNVEV (reference sequence). The chain's CDR3 is CASSLVPGGQGTQYF. CDR3 nucleotide sequence: TGTGCCAGCAGTTTAGTTCCGGGGGGGCAAGGGACCCAGTACTTC.